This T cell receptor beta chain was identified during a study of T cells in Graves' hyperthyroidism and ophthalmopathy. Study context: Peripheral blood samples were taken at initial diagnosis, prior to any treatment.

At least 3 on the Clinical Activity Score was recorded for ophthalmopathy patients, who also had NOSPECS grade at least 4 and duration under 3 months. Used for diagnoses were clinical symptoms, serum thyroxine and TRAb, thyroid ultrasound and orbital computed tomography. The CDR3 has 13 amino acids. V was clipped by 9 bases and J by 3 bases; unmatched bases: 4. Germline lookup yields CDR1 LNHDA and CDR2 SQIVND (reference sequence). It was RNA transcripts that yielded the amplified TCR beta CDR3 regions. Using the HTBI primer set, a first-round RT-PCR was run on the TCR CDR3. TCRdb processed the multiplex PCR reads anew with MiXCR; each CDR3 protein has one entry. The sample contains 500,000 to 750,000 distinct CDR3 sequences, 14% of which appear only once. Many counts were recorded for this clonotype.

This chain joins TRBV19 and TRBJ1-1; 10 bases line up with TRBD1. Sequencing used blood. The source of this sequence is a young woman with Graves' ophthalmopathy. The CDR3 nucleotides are TGTGCCAGCAGCGGGACAGGGGACACTGAAGCTTTCTTT. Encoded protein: CASSGTGDTEAFF.